The 31 T cell receptor beta chains listed next were all sequenced from one sample in a study of CD8 T cells in Susac syndrome. Reverse transcription of about 0.5 to 1 ug RNA used random hexamers. TCRdb fed the immunoSEQ multiplex PCR reads into MiXCR, producing one record per CDR3 protein. The table has roughly 220,000 distinct CDR3 sequences, about 94% seen once. Source material: CD4+ T cells from PBMCs. These receptors came from a human donor with Susac syndrome.

The chain employs TRBV24-1 and TRBJ1-2; 7 positions match TRBD1. CDR1 is KGHDR and CDR2 is SFDVKD in the germline V gene. J was trimmed by 5 bases and V by 5 bases; bases with no gene match: 4. The CDR3 consists of 13 residues. The CDR3 is CATSAKTGYGYTF. In DNA form, the CDR3 reads TGTGCCACCAGTGCCAAGACAGGGTATGGCTACACCTTC.

The V and J genes are TRBV29-1 and TRBJ1-5; tentative D call: TRBD1 (5 bases). CDR1 and CDR2 from the germline V gene are SQVTM and ANQGSEA. Trimming pared 4 bases from V and 7 bases from J, leaving 11 bases between. This CDR3 comprises 12 residues. The CDR3 is CSVVGAGQPQHF. CDR3 sequence (DNA): TGCAGCGTTGTAGGGGCAGGGCAGCCCCAGCATTTT.

The chain joins TRBV3-1 to TRBJ1-1; D unclear. V was shortened by 2 bases and J by 1 base, with 11 bases between the two germline ends. Per the germline V gene, CDR1 is LGHDT and CDR2 is YNNKEL (reference sequence). CDR3 size: 15 residues. Written as DNA, the CDR3 is TGTGCCAGCAGCCAATGGGGTAAGAAGAACACTGAAGCTTTCTTT. Translation: CASSQWGKKNTEAFF.

This chain connects TRBV12-3 or TRBV12-4 to TRBJ1-4; unclear D gene. Trimming stripped 6 bases from V and 1 base from J, with 12 bases between. This CDR3 region has 15 residues. The CDR3 DNA sequence: TGTGCCAGCAGCTCTTCCGGGGTAACTAATGAAAAACTGTTTTTT. Translated, it gives CASSSSGVTNEKLFF.

The CDR3 loop reads CASTRGTYEQYF. CDR3 DNA sequence: TGTGCCAGCACCCGGGGAACCTACGAGCAGTACTTC. The genes are TRBV12-3 or TRBV12-4 and TRBJ2-7, with D maybe TRBD2 (5 bases). The V gene lost 7 bases and the J gene lost 2 bases, with 9 bases spanning the gap. CDR3 length: 12 amino acids.

The V and J genes are TRBV7-2 and TRBJ2-4; D may be TRBD1 (6 bases). Trimming removed 6 bases at V and 7 bases at J, with 13 bases between. The CDR3 is made up of 13 amino acids. Looked up from germline, CDR1 is SGHTA and CDR2 is FQGNSA. The CDR3, as DNA: TGTGCCAGCAGTGACAGGTTCGGCAACATTCAGTACTTC. This encodes CASSDRFGNIQYF.

The rearrangement joins TRBV2 to TRBJ1-2; 8 positions agree with TRBD1. The J segment lost 8 bases and the V segment lost 11 bases, leaving 4 bases of the junction unmatched. The germline V gene has CDR1 SNHLY and CDR2 FYNNEI. The CDR3 covers 10 residues. For the CDR3, the DNA is TGTGCCGTAGGGACAGGCGGCTACACCTTC. Translation gives CAVGTGGYTF.

This clonotype was recorded a few times. The chain uses TRBV19 and TRBJ2-3, with 10 bases matching TRBD2. This CDR3 region has 14 residues. With 5 bases clipped from V and 1 base from J, the junction kept 0 bases outside the gene matches. The germline gives CDR1 LNHDA, CDR2 SQIVND (reference sequence). CDR3 in amino acids: CASSLAGGTDTQYF. CDR3 in DNA: TGTGCCAGTAGTCTAGCGGGGGGCACAGATACGCAGTATTTT.

CDR3 residues: CASSRPTNTGELFF. Written as DNA, the CDR3 is TGTGCCAGCTCCCGCCCTACAAACACCGGGGAGCTGTTTTTT. The chain combines TRBV12-3 or TRBV12-4 with TRBJ2-2; D unclear. V lost 8 bases, J lost 2 bases, and 12 bases lay in between. This CDR3 has 14 amino acids.

The gene calls are TRBV3-1 and TRBJ1-5; maybe TRBD1 (5 bases). The V gene lost 0 bases and the J gene lost 2 bases, with 8 bases spanning the gap. Germline-derived CDR1 and CDR2 are LGHDT and YNNKEL (reference sequence). The CDR3 covers 15 residues. The CDR3 sequence: CASSQDRAGNQPQHF. In nucleotides, the CDR3 is TGTGCCAGCAGCCAAGACAGGGCGGGCAATCAGCCCCAGCATTTT.

The chain has TRBV5-1 and TRBJ1-5; D is perhaps TRBD1 (5 bases). Trimming took off 2 bases at V and 7 bases at J, with 13 bases between the two ends. Germline V gene lookup returns CDR1 SGHRS and CDR2 YFSETQ. The CDR3 totals 14 residues. CDR3 nucleotide sequence: TGCGCCAGCAGCTTTGAGGGGCCCTGGCAGCCCCAGCATTTT. It codes for CASSFEGPWQPQHF.

The chain uses TRBV4-3 and TRBJ2-3; the D call may be TRBD1 or TRBD2 (5 bases each). Germline V CDR1 and CDR2: LGHNA, YSLEER. The V end lost 1 base, the J end lost 1 base, and 12 bases lay between the germline ends. This CDR3 has 16 amino acids. CDR3 nucleotide sequence: TGCGCCAGCAGCCAAGTCTGGGACCTACGCACAGATACGCAGTATTTT. As protein: CASSQVWDLRTDTQYF.

This chain connects TRBV20-1 to TRBJ1-6; possibly TRBD1 for D (5 bases). The CDR3 consists of 15 residues. Germline values: CDR1 DFQATT, CDR2 SNEGSKA (reference sequence). Trimming removed 3 bases from V and 8 bases from J, with 17 bases in between. Here the CDR3 DNA reads TGCAGTGCTAGTTCGTCCACGGGGCGAGATTCACCCCTCCACTTT. This codes for CSASSSTGRDSPLHF.

The V gene is TRBV2, the J gene TRBJ1-6; D is possibly TRBD1 (5 bases). Trimming removed 3 bases at V and 5 bases at J, with 17 bases between. The CDR3 loop spans 17 amino acids. Looked up from germline, CDR1 is SNHLY and CDR2 is FYNNEI. The CDR3 nucleotides read TGTGCCAGCAGTGAGATTGGGACTTTAAGGGATAATTCACCCCTCCACTTT. Translated, it gives CASSEIGTLRDNSPLHF.

The rearrangement joins TRBV11-3 to TRBJ2-7; D not resolved. This CDR3 comprises 15 residues. Germline-derived CDR1 and CDR2 are SGHNT and YENEEA. V lost 6 bases, J lost 3 bases, and 18 bases lay in between. The CDR3: CASRPTARSIYEQYF. The DNA of the CDR3 is TGTGCCAGCAGACCCACGGCCAGGTCGATCTACGAGCAGTACTTC.

This chain uses TRBV6-1 with TRBJ2-7, with 13 bases fitting TRBD2. Germline lookup yields CDR1 MNHNS and CDR2 SASEGT. This CDR3 region has 17 residues. The V and J ends lost 5 bases and 7 bases, in that order; junction bases with no gene match: 14. The chain's CDR3 is CASSPLIPGLAGSEQYF. The CDR3 DNA reads TGTGCCAGCAGTCCCCTCATCCCGGGACTAGCGGGGAGTGAGCAGTACTTC.

The CDR3 protein is CASSVGAGQPQHF. In DNA, the CDR3 is TGCGCCAGCAGCGTGGGGGCAGGTCAGCCCCAGCATTTT. The gene calls are TRBV5-1 and TRBJ1-5; perhaps TRBD1 as D (6 bases). With 4 bases removed from V and 6 bases from J, the gap between germline ends came to 11 bases. The CDR3 consists of 13 residues. Germline CDR1 and CDR2: SGHRS and YFSETQ.

V usage is TRBV20-1 and J usage is TRBJ2-7, with 9 bases matching TRBD2. The germline gives CDR1 DFQATT, CDR2 SNEGSKA (reference sequence). J lost 2 bases, V lost 6 bases, and 8 bases had no gene match. This CDR3 is built from 14 residues. CDR3 bases: TGCAGTGCCACTTCTAGCGGGGTTCCCTACGAGCAGTACTTC. This translates into CSATSSGVPYEQYF.

The rearrangement links TRBV20-1 to TRBJ2-4; 7 bases match TRBD1. This CDR3 is 13 amino acids long. Trimming took 5 bases from V and 7 from J; bases not matched to a gene: 8. CDR1 DFQATT and CDR2 SNEGSKA come from the germline V gene (reference sequence). The CDR3 loop reads CSAPRGKANIQYF. Here the CDR3 DNA reads TGCAGTGCTCCCAGGGGGAAAGCGAACATTCAGTACTTC.

The chain has TRBV28 and TRBJ1-6; D call uncertain. Per the germline V gene, CDR1 is MDHEN and CDR2 is SYDVKM. Deletions cut 7 bases from V and 5 bases from J, with 12 bases between. The CDR3 runs to 14 residues. The DNA for the CDR3 is TGTGCCAGCAAGGACGAGCCGGATAATTCACCCCTCCACTTT. Translated: CASKDEPDNSPLHF.

This clonotype was recorded only once. This chain connects TRBV6-2 or TRBV6-3 to TRBJ2-4; D perhaps matches TRBD2 (5 bases). CDR1 is MNHEY and CDR2 is SVGEGT in the germline V gene. This CDR3 has 11 residues. Trimming left V 2 bases short and J 13 bases short, with 9 bases between. CDR3 DNA sequence: TGTGCCAGCAGTTACAAGGAGGAACAGTACTTC. This sequence encodes CASSYKEEQYF.

The chain employs TRBV3-1 and TRBJ2-2, with 9 bases fitting TRBD1. The CDR3 extends over 16 amino acids. Per germline, CDR1 LGHDT and CDR2 YNNKEL (reference sequence). J was trimmed by 4 bases and V by 4 bases; bases with no gene match: 7. The CDR3 DNA reads TGTGCCAGCAGCCCATTCGGGACAGGGCCCACCGGGGAGCTGTTTTTT. This codes for CASSPFGTGPTGELFF.

The genes are TRBV20-1 and TRBJ2-2; D is possibly TRBD2 (5 bases). Trimming pared 2 bases from V and 3 bases from J, leaving 10 bases between. The CDR3 consists of 14 residues. The germline gives CDR1 DFQATT, CDR2 SNEGSKA (reference sequence). The CDR3 here is CSARLFGDTGELFF. CDR3 nucleotide sequence: TGCAGTGCTAGACTGTTCGGGGACACCGGGGAGCTGTTTTTT.

The chain recombines TRBV5-1 with TRBJ1-2; D call uncertain. This CDR3 region has 16 residues. Between the trimmed V and J ends, which lost 2 bases and 5 bases, there was a span of 19 bases. The germline V gene has CDR1 SGHRS and CDR2 YFSETQ. CDR3 in amino acids: CASSFSVGRGDYGYTF. CDR3 bases: TGCGCCAGCAGCTTTTCCGTGGGCCGCGGGGATTATGGCTACACCTTC.

This chain uses TRBV6-2 or TRBV6-3 with TRBJ2-3, with D perhaps matching TRBD1 (5 bases). This CDR3 region has 16 residues. V lost 5 bases and J 3 bases, leaving 18 bases between the germline ends. Germline CDR1 MNHEY, CDR2 SVGEGT. The DNA for the CDR3 is TGTGCCAGCAGTGATTCTACAGGTCTTGGGACAGATACGCAGTATTTT. Protein: CASSDSTGLGTDTQYF.

The chain carries TRBV7-2 and TRBJ1-1; D uncertain. There are 13 residues in the CDR3. Trimming left V 3 bases short and J 2 bases short, with 7 bases between. Germline V gene sequence: CDR1 SGHTA, CDR2 FQGNSA. CDR3 amino acids: CASSFYRNTEAFF. The DNA of the CDR3 is TGTGCCAGCAGCTTCTATAGAAACACTGAAGCTTTCTTT.

The chain carries TRBV20-1 and TRBJ2-6; no definite D call. Germline-derived CDR1 and CDR2 are DFQATT and SNEGSKA (reference sequence). The CDR3 covers 16 residues. V gave up 6 bases and J gave up 1 base, with 16 bases separating them. DNA for the CDR3: TGCAGTGCCATCTCCGTGCTCCAGTCTGGGGCCAACGTCCTGACTTTC. Protein: CSAISVLQSGANVLTF.

The chain joins TRBV20-1 to TRBJ1-2; 7 nucleotides align to TRBD1. CDR1 and CDR2 (germline): DFQATT, SNEGSKA (reference sequence). Trimming cost V 6 bases and J 4 bases; bases outside gene matches: 5. This CDR3 region has 12 residues. The CDR3, as DNA: TGCAGTGCGATCAGGACAGGCTATGGCTACACCTTC. Translation: CSAIRTGYGYTF.

This chain uses TRBV20-1 with TRBJ1-5; D is ambiguous. This CDR3 has 14 amino acids. V lost 5 bases and J lost 4, with 15 bases in between. The germline V gene has CDR1 DFQATT and CDR2 SNEGSKA (reference sequence). DNA for the CDR3: TGCAGTGCTCCTACAGAAAGAGGTAATCAGCCCCAGCATTTT. Its protein is CSAPTERGNQPQHF.

The chain links TRBV11-2 to TRBJ2-3, with D tentatively TRBD2 (5 bases). V was cut by 5 bases and J by 0 bases, with 15 bases left in between. Per the germline V gene, CDR1 is SGHAT and CDR2 is FQNNGV. The CDR3 runs 16 residues. The CDR3: CASSPEALASTDTQYF. The CDR3 nucleotides read TGTGCCAGCAGCCCAGAGGCGCTAGCCAGCACAGATACGCAGTATTTT.

This chain connects TRBV12-3 or TRBV12-4 to TRBJ1-2; 9 nucleotides line up with TRBD1. The CDR3 consists of 16 residues. The ends lost 5 bases at V and 8 bases at J; junction bases unmatched: 15. CDR3 amino acids: CASSPGGNRGLGGYTF. CDR3 nucleotide sequence: TGTGCCAGCAGTCCAGGAGGGAACAGGGGGCTAGGAGGCTACACCTTC.